These 5 T cell receptor beta chains came from one sample sequenced in a study of T cell responses to AZD1222 COVID-19 vaccine (dated by TCRdb to about 2021). This specimen's time point label, per the study, means: baseline before first vaccination. The library was made by the immunoSEQ multiplex PCR assay. Not all clones reach the TCRdb copy of this immuneACCESS table, which keeps in-frame sequences only. Checked studies attribute under half of the gap to unresolved V genes and leave the rest unexplained. This sample holds about 150,000 clones; around four fifths were observed only once. Of the sample, roughly 4.3% falls within the top ten clones. Here the sequenced sample was peripheral blood, taken on day 0 of AZD1222 vaccination. The origin of the receptors is an adult in good health.

This clone was seen only once. This rearrangement joins TRBV10-2 to TRBJ1-5; D gene unclear. V lost 4 bases, J lost 3 bases, and 13 bases lay in between. Germline values: CDR1 WSHSY, CDR2 SAAADI. This CDR3 comprises 15 residues. The chain's CDR3 is CASSAPDGPNQPQHF. The CDR3 DNA is TGCGCCAGCAGTGCCCCCGACGGGCCCAATCAGCCCCAGCATTTT.

This chain links TRBV9 with TRBJ1-4; maybe TRBD1 (6 bases). The V and J ends lost 4 bases and 0 bases respectively, with 10 bases between them. CDR3 length: 15 residues. Per the germline V gene, CDR1 is SGDLS and CDR2 is YYNGEE. CDR3 in amino acids: CASSPRQATNEKLFF. In DNA, the CDR3 is TGTGCCAGCAGCCCTCGACAGGCAACTAATGAAAAACTGTTTTTT.

The chain employs TRBV29-1 and TRBJ1-1, with 9 bases matching TRBD1. The CDR3 has 12 residues. Germline CDR1 SQVTM, CDR2 ANQGSEA. Losses at the gene ends were 6 bases for V and 11 bases for J; bases not matched to a gene: 10. The CDR3 region is CSVSGTGSEAFF. Here the CDR3 DNA reads TGCAGCGTCAGCGGGACAGGGAGTGAGGCTTTCTTT.

The chain recombines TRBV15 with TRBJ1-5; D might be TRBD1 (5 bases). There are 18 residues in the CDR3. CDR1 and CDR2 (germline): LNHNV, YYDKDF (reference sequence). Trimming took 2 bases from V and 2 from J, leaving 19 bases between them. The CDR3 reads CATSRSLFQGVGNQPQHF. The CDR3 bases are TGTGCCACCAGCAGATCCCTTTTCCAGGGTGTTGGCAATCAGCCCCAGCATTTT.

V is TRBV29-1 and J is TRBJ1-2; D unresolved. In germline, CDR1 is SQVTM, CDR2 ANQGSEA. V was shortened by 6 bases and J by 5 bases, with 13 bases between the two germline ends. The CDR3 length is 12 residues. For the CDR3, the DNA is TGCAGCGTAGATTCCGGGGATTATGGCTACACCTTC. This translates into CSVDSGDYGYTF.